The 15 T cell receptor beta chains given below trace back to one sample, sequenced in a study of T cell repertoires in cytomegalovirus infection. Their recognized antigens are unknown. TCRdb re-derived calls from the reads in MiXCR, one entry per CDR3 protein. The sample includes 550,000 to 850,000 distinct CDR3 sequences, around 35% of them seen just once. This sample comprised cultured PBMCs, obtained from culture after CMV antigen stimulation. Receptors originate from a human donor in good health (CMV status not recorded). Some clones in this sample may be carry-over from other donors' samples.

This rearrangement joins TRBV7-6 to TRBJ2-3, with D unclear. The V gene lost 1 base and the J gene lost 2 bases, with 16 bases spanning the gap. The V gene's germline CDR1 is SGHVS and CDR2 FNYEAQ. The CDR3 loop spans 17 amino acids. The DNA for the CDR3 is TGTGCCAGCAGCTTAGTGTTCCAGCAAGACCCCACAGATACGCAGTATTTT. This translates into CASSLVFQQDPTDTQYF.

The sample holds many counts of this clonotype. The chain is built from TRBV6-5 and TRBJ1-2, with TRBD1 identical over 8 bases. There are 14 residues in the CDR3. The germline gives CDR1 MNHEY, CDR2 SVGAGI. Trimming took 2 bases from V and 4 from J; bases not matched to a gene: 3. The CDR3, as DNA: TGTGCCAGCAGTTACCGTGACAGGGGCTATGGCTACACCTTC. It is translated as CASSYRDRGYGYTF.

The CDR3 DNA is TGTGCCAGCAGCTTAGGGAATAGCGCGGAGACCCAGTACTTC. This gives the protein CASSLGNSAETQYF. The gene calls are TRBV11-3 and TRBJ2-5; perhaps TRBD2 as D (5 bases). This CDR3 is built from 14 residues. Trimming removed 1 base from V and 5 bases from J, with 11 bases in between. From germline, CDR1 is SGHNT and CDR2 YENEEA.

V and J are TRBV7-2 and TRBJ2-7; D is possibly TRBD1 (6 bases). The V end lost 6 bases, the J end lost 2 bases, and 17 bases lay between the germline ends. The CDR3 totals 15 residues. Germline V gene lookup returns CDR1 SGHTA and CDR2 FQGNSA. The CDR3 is CASSRRTVSTYEQYF. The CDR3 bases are TGTGCCAGCAGTCGTAGGACAGTCAGTACCTACGAGCAGTACTTC. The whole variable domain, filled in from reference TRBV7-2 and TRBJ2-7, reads GAGVSQSPSNKVTEKGKDVELRCDPISGHTALYWYRQSLGQGLEFLIYFQGNSAPDKSGLPSDRFSAERTGGSVSTLTIQRTQQEDSAVYLCASSRRTVSTYEQYFGPGTRLTVT.

This CDR3 is CASSRGQKYGYTF. The CDR3 nucleotides read TGCGCCAGCAGCCGAGGACAGAAGTATGGCTACACCTTC. The chain couples TRBV4-1 to TRBJ1-2; tentative D call: TRBD1 (6 bases). Trimming took off 4 bases at V and 5 bases at J, with 11 bases between the two ends. The CDR3 has 13 residues. Germline CDR1 MGHRA, CDR2 YSYEKL.

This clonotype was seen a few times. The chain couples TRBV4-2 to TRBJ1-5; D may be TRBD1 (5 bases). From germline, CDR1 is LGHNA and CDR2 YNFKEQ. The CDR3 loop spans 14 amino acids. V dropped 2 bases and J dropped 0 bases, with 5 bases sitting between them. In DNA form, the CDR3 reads TGTGCCAGCAGCCAAACAGGTAGCAATCAGCCCCAGCATTTT. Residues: CASSQTGSNQPQHF.

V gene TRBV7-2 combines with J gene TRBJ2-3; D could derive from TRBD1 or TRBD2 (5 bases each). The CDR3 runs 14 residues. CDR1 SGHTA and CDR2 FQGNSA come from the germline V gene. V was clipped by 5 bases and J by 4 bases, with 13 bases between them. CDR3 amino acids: CASSPRDGADTQYF. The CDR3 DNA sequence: TGTGCCAGCAGCCCCAGGGACGGCGCAGATACGCAGTATTTT. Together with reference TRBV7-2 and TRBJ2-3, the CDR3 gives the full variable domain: GAGVSQSPSNKVTEKGKDVELRCDPISGHTALYWYRQSLGQGLEFLIYFQGNSAPDKSGLPSDRFSAERTGGSVSTLTIQRTQQEDSAVYLCASSPRDGADTQYFGPGTRLTVL.

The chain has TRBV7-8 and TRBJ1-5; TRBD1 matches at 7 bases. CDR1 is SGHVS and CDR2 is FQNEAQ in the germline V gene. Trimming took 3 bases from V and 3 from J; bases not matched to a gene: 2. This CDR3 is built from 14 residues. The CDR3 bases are TGTGCCAGCAGCTTCGACAGGGACAATCAGCCCCAGCATTTT. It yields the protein CASSFDRDNQPQHF.

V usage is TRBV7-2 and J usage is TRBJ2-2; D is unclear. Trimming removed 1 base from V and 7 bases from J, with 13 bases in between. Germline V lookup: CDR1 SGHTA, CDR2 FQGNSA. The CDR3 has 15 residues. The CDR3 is CASSLGFLPGGELFF. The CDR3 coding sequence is TGTGCCAGCAGCTTAGGGTTTTTGCCTGGCGGGGAGCTGTTTTTT.

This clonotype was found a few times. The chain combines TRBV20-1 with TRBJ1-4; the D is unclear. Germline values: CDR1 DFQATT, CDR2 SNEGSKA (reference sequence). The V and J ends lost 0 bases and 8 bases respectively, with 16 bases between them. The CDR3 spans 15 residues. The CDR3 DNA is TGCAGTGCTAGAGACCGAGTAGGTAGGGTGGAAAAACTGTTTTTT. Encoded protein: CSARDRVGRVEKLFF.

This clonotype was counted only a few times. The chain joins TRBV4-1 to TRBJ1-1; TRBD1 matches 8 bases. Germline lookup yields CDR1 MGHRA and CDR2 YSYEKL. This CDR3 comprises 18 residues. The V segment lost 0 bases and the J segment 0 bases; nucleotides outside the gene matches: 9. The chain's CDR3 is CASSQDLIGTGLNTEAFF. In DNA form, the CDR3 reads TGCGCCAGCAGCCAAGATCTCATTGGGACAGGATTGAACACTGAAGCTTTCTTT.

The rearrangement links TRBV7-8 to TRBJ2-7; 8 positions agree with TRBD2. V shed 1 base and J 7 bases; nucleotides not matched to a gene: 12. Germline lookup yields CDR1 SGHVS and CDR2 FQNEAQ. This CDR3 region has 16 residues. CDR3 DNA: TGTGCCAGCAGCTTAGGTCCCAGCGGGAGTGTCATTGAGCAGTACTTC. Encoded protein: CASSLGPSGSVIEQYF.

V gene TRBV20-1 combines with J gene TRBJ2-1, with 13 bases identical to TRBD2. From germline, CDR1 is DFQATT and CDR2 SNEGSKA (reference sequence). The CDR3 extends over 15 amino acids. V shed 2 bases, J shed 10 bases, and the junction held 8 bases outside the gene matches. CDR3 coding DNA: TGCAGTGCTAGACCACCGGGACTAGCGGGATCGGAGCAGTTCTTC. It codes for CSARPPGLAGSEQFF.

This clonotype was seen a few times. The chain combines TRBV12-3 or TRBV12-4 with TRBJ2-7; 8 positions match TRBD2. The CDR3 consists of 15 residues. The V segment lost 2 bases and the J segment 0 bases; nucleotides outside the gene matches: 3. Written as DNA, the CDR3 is TGTGCCAGCAGTTTACCCGCGGGGGGCTCCTACGAGCAGTACTTC. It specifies CASSLPAGGSYEQYF.

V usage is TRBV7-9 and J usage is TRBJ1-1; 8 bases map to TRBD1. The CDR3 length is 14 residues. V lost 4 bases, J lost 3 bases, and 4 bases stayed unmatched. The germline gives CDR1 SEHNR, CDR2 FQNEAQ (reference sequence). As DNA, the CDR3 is TGTGCCAGCAGCTGGCAGACAGGGGACACTGAAGCTTTCTTT. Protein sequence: CASSWQTGDTEAFF.